The 30 T cell receptor beta chains given below trace back to one sample, sequenced in a study of cytomegalovirus exposure and HLA in healthy donors. A multiplex PCR was run with 60 Vbeta primers and 13 Jbeta primers. The table came from immunoSEQ multiplex PCR; TCRdb's copy has only in-frame clones and leaves some out. This table holds 110,000 or so clones, about 77% found once. The sequenced sample was PBMCs. These receptors all stem from a woman aged 25 to 39 in good health and CMV-seropositive.

The CDR3 sequence: CASTGGYEQYF. The CDR3 DNA is TGTGCCAGCACCGGGGGCTACGAGCAGTACTTC. J is TRBJ2-7 and V is TRBV6-6, with TRBD2 as a possible D gene (6 bases). The CDR3 totals 11 residues. The ends were cut back, 7 bases at V and 3 bases at J, with 7 bases in the middle. Germline assignment: CDR1 MNHNY and CDR2 SVGAGI (reference sequence).

The chain has TRBV2 and TRBJ1-1; tentatively, D is TRBD1 (6 bases). Trimming took 8 bases from V and 5 from J, leaving 21 bases between them. Per the germline V gene, CDR1 is SNHLY and CDR2 is FYNNEI. This CDR3 comprises 15 residues. CDR3 region: CASHWVRDTTTEAFF. CDR3 sequence (DNA): TGTGCCAGCCATTGGGTCCGGGACACAACTACTGAAGCTTTCTTT.

This chain joins TRBV10-2 and TRBJ2-1, with no clear D. The CDR3 contains 14 residues. Germline-derived CDR1 and CDR2 are WSHSY and SAAADI. V lost 6 bases, J lost 5 bases, and 14 bases lay in between. CDR3 DNA: TGCGCCAGCAGCGACTCCCTTTTGGACAATGAGCAGTTCTTC. Its translation: CASSDSLLDNEQFF.

This clone came up once. This sequence joins TRBV25-1 and TRBJ2-3; TRBD2 matches 10 bases. V dropped 8 bases and J dropped 0; count of bases not matched to a gene: 11. This CDR3 is 17 amino acids long. The germline CDR1 and CDR2 sequences are MGHDK and SYGVNS. DNA for the CDR3: TGTGCCAGCGGCCAGCGGGAGGGTGTCGCTAGCACAGATACGCAGTATTTT. This encodes CASGQREGVASTDTQYF.

The chain employs TRBV29-1 and TRBJ2-7; 9 positions agree with TRBD1. The germline gives CDR1 SQVTM, CDR2 ANQGSEA. Trimming removed 6 bases from V and 5 bases from J; junction bases left unmatched: 8. The CDR3 is 13 amino acids. Written as DNA, the CDR3 is TGCAGCGTAACCGGGACAGGGTTACACGAGCAGTACTTC. Translated: CSVTGTGLHEQYF.

The chain employs TRBV10-1 and TRBJ1-2, with a tentative D call TRBD1 (6 bases). CDR3 length: 16 amino acids. V lost 4 bases and J lost 0, with 15 bases in between. Germline CDR1 reads WNHNN; CDR2 reads SYGVQD (reference sequence). This CDR3 reads CASSVYHRDTNYGYTF. CDR3 DNA: TGCGCCAGCAGTGTCTACCACAGGGATACTAACTATGGCTACACCTTC.

The table lists this clone with a few counts. The chain joins TRBV7-9 to TRBJ2-1; 9 bases agree with TRBD2. The CDR3 consists of 17 residues. The germline gives CDR1 SEHNR, CDR2 FQNEAQ (reference sequence). V shed 1 base, J shed 10 bases, and the junction held 14 bases outside the gene matches. The CDR3 sequence: CASSLDPVRGGQGEQFF. The CDR3 nucleotides read TGTGCCAGCAGCTTAGATCCGGTGCGGGGGGGCCAAGGAGAGCAGTTCTTC.

The chain uses TRBV2 and TRBJ2-7, with 9 nucleotides matching TRBD1. After removal of 0 bases from V and 3 bases from J, the junction contained 6 bases not matched to a gene. The CDR3 is 16 residues long. CDR1 and CDR2 (germline): SNHLY, FYNNEI. The DNA for the CDR3 is TGTGCCAGCAGTGAAGCGGAAGGGACAGGGATCTACGAGCAGTACTTC. As protein: CASSEAEGTGIYEQYF.

The chain couples TRBV27 to TRBJ1-6; 11 positions agree with TRBD1. The CDR3 has 14 amino acids. J was trimmed by 7 bases and V by 8 bases; bases with no gene match: 4. CDR1 is MNHEY and CDR2 is SMNVEV in the germline V gene (reference sequence). CDR3 sequence: CASGGQGANSPLHF. The CDR3 DNA reads TGTGCCAGCGGAGGACAGGGGGCAAATTCACCCCTCCACTTT.

The rearrangement uses TRBV7-6 and TRBJ1-5, with a tentative D call TRBD1 (5 bases). The CDR3 length is 14 residues. CDR1 and CDR2 (germline): SGHVS, FNYEAQ. Trimming took off 4 bases at V and 3 bases at J, with 10 bases between the two ends. The CDR3 loop is CASSSQGNNQPQHF. The CDR3 DNA reads as TGTGCCAGCAGCTCCCAGGGCAACAATCAGCCCCAGCATTTT.

Comment on this clone: One end of the junction is discordant with germline, which a read error may explain. This chain links TRBV7-9 with TRBJ1-1; TRBD1 aligns across 7 bases. This CDR3 is 16 amino acids long. CDR1 and CDR2 from the germline V gene are SEHNR and FQNEAQ (reference sequence). As DNA, the CDR3 is TGTTCCAGCAGCTCACCACACAGGGGAATAAACACTGAAGCTTTCTTT. This encodes CSSSSPHRGINTEAFF.

The chain carries TRBV10-3 and TRBJ1-6, with TRBD1 matching 8 bases. From germline, CDR1 is ENHRY and CDR2 SYGVKD. This CDR3 is 13 amino acids long. The V and J ends lost 8 bases and 11 bases, in that order; junction bases with no gene match: 8. CDR3 protein: CAISQTGETPLHF. CDR3 coding DNA: TGTGCCATCTCTCAGACAGGGGAGACACCCCTCCACTTT.

This clone has only a few counts. The V gene is TRBV6-5, the J gene TRBJ1-2, with TRBD1 matching 7 bases. Germline CDR1 MNHEY, CDR2 SVGAGI. V was clipped by 2 bases and J by 2 bases; unmatched bases: 5. The CDR3 runs to 15 residues. The CDR3 DNA reads TGTGCCAGCAGTTACCCCGGGACAGCAAACTATGGCTACACCTTC. Encoded protein: CASSYPGTANYGYTF.

This chain uses TRBV4-1 with TRBJ2-5, with 8 bases matching TRBD2. Trimming removed 3 bases from V and 2 bases from J; junction bases left unmatched: 8. CDR3 size: 16 residues. Per germline, CDR1 MGHRA and CDR2 YSYEKL. CDR3 DNA: TGCGCCAGCAGCCAGTTTAGCGGGATGAAGCAAGAGACCCAGTACTTC. Protein sequence: CASSQFSGMKQETQYF.

This clone was seen once. This chain uses TRBV4-2 with TRBJ2-3; TRBD2 might be the D (5 bases). CDR3 size: 20 residues. V was trimmed by 6 bases and J by 5 bases, leaving 33 bases between them. Per germline, CDR1 LGHNA and CDR2 YNFKEQ. This CDR3 reads CASSPRLGLAFNRGGDTQYF. DNA for the CDR3: TGTGCCAGCAGTCCAAGATTAGGGCTAGCATTCAATCGCGGAGGAGATACGCAGTATTTT.

This chain joins TRBV14 and TRBJ1-6; D is unresolved. CDR1 is SGHDN and CDR2 is FVKESK in the germline V gene. The CDR3 runs to 14 residues. V lost 7 bases to trimming and J lost 4 bases, with 11 bases between them. The CDR3 here is CASTEAAYNSPLHF. DNA of the CDR3: TGTGCCAGCACCGAGGCAGCATATAATTCACCCCTCCACTTT.

CDR3 sequence reads: CASSSGIFSYNEQFF. CDR3 bases: TGCGCCAGCAGCTCAGGGATTTTCTCCTACAATGAGCAGTTCTTC. The J gene is TRBJ2-1, the V gene TRBV5-1; D possibly corresponds to TRBD1 (5 bases). This CDR3 region has 15 residues. CDR1 is SGHRS and CDR2 is YFSETQ in the germline V gene. V shed 3 bases and J shed 0 bases, with 10 bases lying between them.

The chain carries TRBV4-1 and TRBJ1-4, with TRBD1 matching 7 bases. The CDR3 spans 16 residues. The V and J ends lost 0 bases and 2 bases, in that order; junction bases with no gene match: 3. Germline V gene data show CDR1 as MGHRA and CDR2 as YSYEKL. The CDR3 reads CASSQDFRGTNEKLFF. The CDR3 nucleotides are TGCGCCAGCAGCCAAGATTTCAGGGGGACTAATGAAAAACTGTTTTTT.

The J gene is TRBJ1-3, the V gene TRBV19, with TRBD1 identical over 9 bases. The V gene end was trimmed by 11 bases and the J gene end by 2 bases; junction bases not matched to a gene: 13. The CDR3 length is 16 residues. From germline, CDR1 is LNHDA and CDR2 SQIVND (reference sequence). The CDR3 DNA follows: TGTGCCTGCAAACCGGGACAGGGATATACTGGAAACACCATATATTTT. This codes for CACKPGQGYTGNTIYF.

V gene TRBV6-5 combines with J gene TRBJ1-2; TRBD1 matches 7 bases. V trimming: 6 bases; J trimming: 7 bases; junction bases outside the gene matches: 11. CDR1 is MNHEY and CDR2 is SVGAGI in the germline V gene. The CDR3 extends over 14 amino acids. The CDR3, as DNA: TGTGCCAGCAGGACAGGGTATTTTTCGGCTGGCTACACCTTC. Translating gives CASRTGYFSAGYTF.

V gene TRBV18 combines with J gene TRBJ1-1; TRBD1 might be the D (5 bases). CDR3 length: 15 residues. Deletions cut 2 bases from V and 1 base from J, with 11 bases between. Germline CDR1 KGHSH, CDR2 LQKENI. The CDR3 DNA reads TGTGCCAGCTCACCAAATAAAGGGGCGAACACTGAAGCTTTCTTT. Protein sequence: CASSPNKGANTEAFF.

This clone has only one observation. The chain links TRBV6-5 to TRBJ2-7, with 7 bases lining up with TRBD2. V was pared by 2 bases and J by 1 base, with 5 bases of the junction left unmatched. This CDR3 spans 15 amino acids. Per germline, CDR1 MNHEY and CDR2 SVGAGI. CDR3 amino acids: CASSYDRGVSYEQYF. CDR3 nucleotides: TGTGCCAGCAGTTACGATCGGGGGGTATCCTACGAGCAGTACTTC.

The CDR3 region has the DNA TGCAGTGCTAGACAAGGGGCCGAGCAGTACTTC. This translates into CSARQGAEQYF. The chain is built from TRBV20-1 and TRBJ2-7, with D perhaps TRBD1 (5 bases). Germline CDR1 reads DFQATT; CDR2 reads SNEGSKA (reference sequence). The V end was cut by 2 bases, the J end by 6 bases, with 8 bases between. The CDR3 runs to 11 residues.

V is TRBV5-1 and J is TRBJ2-1, with 11 nucleotides matching TRBD2. CDR3 size: 15 residues. Germline V gives CDR1 SGHRS, CDR2 YFSETQ. The V and J ends lost 3 bases and 4 bases, in that order; junction bases with no gene match: 3. CDR3 loop: CASSSGTSGYNEQFF. In DNA, the CDR3 is TGCGCCAGCAGCTCGGGGACTAGCGGTTACAATGAGCAGTTCTTC.

The chain recombines TRBV5-1 with TRBJ2-3; D remains unclear. Trimming shortened V by 4 bases and J by 3 bases, and 9 bases separated the two germline ends. The CDR3 extends over 13 amino acids. Per germline, CDR1 SGHRS and CDR2 YFSETQ. The chain's CDR3 is CASSQIPTDTQYF. The CDR3 nucleotides read TGCGCCAGCAGCCAGATCCCAACAGATACGCAGTATTTT. Full variable domain (outside the CDR3, taken from reference TRBV5-1 and TRBJ2-3): KAGVTQTPRYLIKTRGQQVTLSCSPISGHRSVSWYQQTPGQGLQFLFEYFSETQRNKGNFPGRFSGRQFSNSRSEMNVSTLELGDSALYLCASSQIPTDTQYFGPGTRLTVL.

This clone appeared once. J is TRBJ2-3 and V is TRBV30; TRBD2 matches 10 bases. This CDR3 has 17 residues. Trimming at V came to 8 bases and at J to 0 bases, leaving 14 bases not matched to a gene. CDR1 is GTSNPN and CDR2 is SVGIG in the germline V gene (reference sequence). CDR3 sequence: CALGIGTSAFSTDTQYF. CDR3 coding DNA: TGTGCCCTGGGAATTGGGACTAGCGCCTTTAGCACAGATACGCAGTATTTT.

J is TRBJ2-2 and V is TRBV27; TRBD2 matches at 8 bases. The CDR3 is made up of 14 amino acids. Germline CDR1 MNHEY, CDR2 SMNVEV (reference sequence). V lost 3 bases and J lost 9; bases outside the gene matches: 6. This CDR3 is CASSFSGGHRELFF. CDR3 DNA sequence: TGTGCCAGCAGTTTTTCGGGGGGGCACCGGGAGCTGTTTTTT.

The chain recombines TRBV6-4 with TRBJ2-3, with 8 bases matching TRBD1. This CDR3 spans 15 amino acids. Trimming at V came to 5 bases and at J to 1 base, leaving 5 bases not matched to a gene. The germline gives CDR1 MRHNA, CDR2 SNTAGT. CDR3 residues: CASSTGGLGTDTQYF. CDR3 nucleotide sequence: TGTGCCAGCAGTACAGGGGGATTGGGCACAGATACGCAGTATTTT.

As to this clone: The junction shows a germline mismatch at one end, possibly a read error. The V call is TRBV5-1, the J call TRBJ2-2; perhaps TRBD2 as D (5 bases). Germline CDR1 reads SGHRS; CDR2 reads YFSETQ. CDR3 length equals 14 residues. CDR3 nucleotide sequence: TGCGCCGGCAGCTTGGGCTCGGGAACCGGGGAGCTGTTTTTT. Translation: CAGSLGSGTGELFF. The whole variable domain, filled in from reference TRBV5-1 and TRBJ2-2, reads KAGVTQTPRYLIKTRGQQVTLSCSPISGHRSVSWYQQTPGQGLQFLFEYFSETQRNKGNFPGRFSGRQFSNSRSEMNVSTLELGDSALYLCAGSLGSGTGELFFGEGSRLTVL.

This chain joins TRBV19 and TRBJ1-5; D is unresolved. V shed 7 bases and J shed 5 bases, with 9 bases lying between them. This CDR3 has 12 residues. The germline V gene encodes CDR1 LNHDA and CDR2 SQIVND (reference sequence). DNA of the CDR3: TGTGCCAGTACCCAGAACGATCAGCCCCAGCATTTT. The encoded protein is CASTQNDQPQHF.